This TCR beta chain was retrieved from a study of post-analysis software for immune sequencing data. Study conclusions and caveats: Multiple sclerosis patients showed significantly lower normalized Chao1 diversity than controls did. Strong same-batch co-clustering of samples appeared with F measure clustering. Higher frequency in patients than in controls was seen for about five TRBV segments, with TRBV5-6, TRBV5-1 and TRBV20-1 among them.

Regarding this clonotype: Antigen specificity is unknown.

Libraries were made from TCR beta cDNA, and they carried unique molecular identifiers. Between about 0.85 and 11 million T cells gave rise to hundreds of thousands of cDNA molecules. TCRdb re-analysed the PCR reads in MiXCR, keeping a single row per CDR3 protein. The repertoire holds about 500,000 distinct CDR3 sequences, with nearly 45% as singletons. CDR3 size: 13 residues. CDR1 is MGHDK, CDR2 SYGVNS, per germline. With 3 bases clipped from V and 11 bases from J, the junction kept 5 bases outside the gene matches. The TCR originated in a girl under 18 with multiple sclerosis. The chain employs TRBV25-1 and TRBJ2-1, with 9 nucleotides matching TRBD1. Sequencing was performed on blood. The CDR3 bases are TGTGCCAGCAGTGACCGGGACAGGGATAAGCAGTTCTTC. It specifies CASSDRDRDKQFF.